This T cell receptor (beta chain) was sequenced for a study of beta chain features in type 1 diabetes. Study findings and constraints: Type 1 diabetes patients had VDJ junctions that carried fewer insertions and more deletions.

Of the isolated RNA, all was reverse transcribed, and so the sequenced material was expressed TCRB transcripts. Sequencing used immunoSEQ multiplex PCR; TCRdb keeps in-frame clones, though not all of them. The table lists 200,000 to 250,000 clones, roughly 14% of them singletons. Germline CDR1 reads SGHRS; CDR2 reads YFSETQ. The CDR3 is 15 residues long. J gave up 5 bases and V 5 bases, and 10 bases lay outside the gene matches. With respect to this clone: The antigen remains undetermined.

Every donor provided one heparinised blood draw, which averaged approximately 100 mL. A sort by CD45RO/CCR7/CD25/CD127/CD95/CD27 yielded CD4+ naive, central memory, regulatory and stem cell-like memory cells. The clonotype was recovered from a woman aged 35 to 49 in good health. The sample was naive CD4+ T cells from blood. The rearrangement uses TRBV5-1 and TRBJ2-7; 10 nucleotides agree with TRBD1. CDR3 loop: CASSSTGTGANEQYF. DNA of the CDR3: TGCGCCAGCAGTTCAACCGGGACAGGGGCCAACGAGCAGTACTTC.